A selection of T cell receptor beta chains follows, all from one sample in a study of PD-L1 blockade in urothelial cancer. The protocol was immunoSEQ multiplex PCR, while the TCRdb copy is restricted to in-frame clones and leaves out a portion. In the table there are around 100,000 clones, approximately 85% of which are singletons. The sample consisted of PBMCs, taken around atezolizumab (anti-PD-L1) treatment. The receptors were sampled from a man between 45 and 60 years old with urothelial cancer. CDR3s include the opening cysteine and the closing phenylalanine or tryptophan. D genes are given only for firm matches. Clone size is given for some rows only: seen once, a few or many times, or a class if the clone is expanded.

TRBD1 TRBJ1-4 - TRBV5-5 CASSLTGVIEKLFF TGTGCCAGCAGCCTGACAGGGGTTATTGAAAAACTGTTTTTT
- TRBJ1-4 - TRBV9 CASSVGAGAGEKLFF TGTGCCAGCAGCGTAGGAGCAGGGGCGGGCGAAAAACTGTTTTTT
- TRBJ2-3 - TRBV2 CASTTRRTDTQYF TGTGCCAGCACAACTCGTCGCACAGATACGCAGTATTTT
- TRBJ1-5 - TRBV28 CASSREIQPQHF TGTGCCAGCAGTCGGGAGATTCAGCCCCAGCATTTT
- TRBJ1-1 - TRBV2 CASSRTGTEAFF TGTGCCAGCAGTCGAACAGGGACTGAAGCTTTCTTT
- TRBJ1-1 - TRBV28 CASSSFRLQGSTEAFF TGTGCCAGCAGTTCCTTTCGCTTACAGGGAAGCACTGAAGCTTTCTTT
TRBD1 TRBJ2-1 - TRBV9 CASSVADRDYNEQFF TGTGCCAGCAGCGTAGCGGACAGGGACTACAATGAGCAGTTCTTC
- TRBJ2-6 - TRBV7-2 CASSLVFGFSGANVLTF TGTGCCAGCAGCTTAGTTTTCGGGTTCTCTGGGGCCAACGTCCTGACTTTC
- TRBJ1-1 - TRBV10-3 CAISETDSPTSEAGRQF TGTGCCATCAGTGAGACGGACAGCCCGACTTCTGAAGCTGGGCGCCAGTTT
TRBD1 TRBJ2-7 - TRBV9 CASSPTGGSYEQYF TGTGCCAGCAGCCCGACAGGGGGGTCCTACGAGCAGTACTTC
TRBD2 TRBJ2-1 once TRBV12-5 CASGLTSGKSEQFF TGTGCTAGTGGCTTAACTAGCGGGAAAAGTGAGCAGTTCTTC
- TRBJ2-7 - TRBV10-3 CAIRPSVSSYEQYF TGTGCCATCAGACCCAGCGTCTCCTCCTACGAGCAGTACTTC
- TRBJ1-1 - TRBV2 CASTGNTEAFF TGTGCCAGCACCGGGAACACTGAAGCTTTCTTT
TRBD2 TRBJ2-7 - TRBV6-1 CASSLSGNPYEQYF TGTGCCAGCAGCTTAAGCGGGAACCCTTACGAGCAGTACTTC
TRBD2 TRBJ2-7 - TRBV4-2 CASSLTSGSTYEQYF TGTGCCAGCAGCCTCACTAGCGGGAGCACCTACGAGCAGTACTTC
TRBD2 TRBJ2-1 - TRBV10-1 CASSPYSGSSYNEQFF TGCGCCAGCAGTCCCTATAGCGGGAGCTCCTACAATGAGCAGTTCTTC
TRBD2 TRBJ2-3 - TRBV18 CASSPPGLAGAPDTQYF TGTGCCAGCTCACCACCAGGACTAGCGGGAGCTCCAGATACGCAGTATTTT
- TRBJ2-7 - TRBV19 CASSMVFGGKSPYEQYF TGTGCCAGTAGTATGGTTTTTGGCGGGAAAAGTCCCTACGAGCAGTACTTC
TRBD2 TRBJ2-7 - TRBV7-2 CASSAGLAGYYEQYF TGTGCCAGCAGCGCCGGACTAGCGGGATACTACGAGCAGTACTTC
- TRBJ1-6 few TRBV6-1 CASSEVTGQYRNSPLHF TGTGCCAGCAGTGAAGTTACAGGGCAGTACCGTAATTCACCCCTCCACTTT
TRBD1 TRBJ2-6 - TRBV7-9 CATRTGVSSGANVLTF TGTGCCACGCGGACAGGGGTCTCCTCCGGGGCCAACGTCCTGACTTTC
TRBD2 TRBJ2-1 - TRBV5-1 CASSLRLAGYNEQFF TGCGCCAGCAGCTTGAGACTAGCGGGTTACAATGAGCAGTTCTTC
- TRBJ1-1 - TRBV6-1 CASSGYRTEAFF TGTGCCAGCTCAGGGTATCGAACTGAAGCTTTCTTT
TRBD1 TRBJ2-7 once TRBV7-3 CASSLSGTGGYEQYF TGTGCCAGCAGCTTAAGCGGGACAGGGGGATATGAGCAGTACTTC
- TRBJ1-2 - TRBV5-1 CASSRGNNHETASIYSGYTF TGCGCCAGCAGCAGGGGGAATAATCATGAGACAGCTTCGATTTATTCTGGCTACACCTTC
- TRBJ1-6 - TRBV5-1 CASSETRDSPLHF TGCGCCAGCAGCGAAACACGGGATTCACCCCTCCACTTT
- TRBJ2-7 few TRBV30 CAWSLFPRYEQYF TGTGCCTGGAGCTTGTTTCCCCGCTACGAGCAGTACTTC
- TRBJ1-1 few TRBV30 CAWSSFPQAPEAFF TGTGCCTGGAGTTCCTTCCCTCAGGCTCCTGAAGCTTTCTTT
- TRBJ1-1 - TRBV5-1 CASSLTLRTLNTEAFF TGCGCCAGCAGCTTGACACTCCGGACTTTGAACACTGAAGCTTTCTTT
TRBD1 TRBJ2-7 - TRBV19 CASRLSPGTVYEQYF TGTGCCAGTAGATTATCACCGGGGACAGTCTACGAGCAGTACTTC
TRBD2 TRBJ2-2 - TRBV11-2 CASSPGTRRTGELFF TGTGCCAGCAGCCCCGGGACTAGAAGGACCGGGGAGCTGTTTTTT
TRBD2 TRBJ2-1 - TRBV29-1 CTGWGGSYNEQFF TGCACGGGTTGGGGGGGCTCCTACAATGAGCAGTTCTTC
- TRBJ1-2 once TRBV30 CAWSVHGQHYGYTF TGTGCCTGGAGTGTACATGGGCAGCACTATGGCTACACCTTC
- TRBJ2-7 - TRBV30 CAWSVVLGAKEQYF TGTGCCTGGAGTGTGGTTCTGGGGGCGAAGGAGCAGTACTTC
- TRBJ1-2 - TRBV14 CASSQVDSYGYTF TGTGCCAGCAGCCAAGTGGACAGTTATGGCTACACCTTC
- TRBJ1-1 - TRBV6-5 CASTPAGSPLWAFF TGTGCCAGCACCCCAGCGGGCAGCCCCCTTTGGGCTTTCTTT
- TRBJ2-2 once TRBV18 CASSPPPGTGELFF TGTGCCAGCTCACCACCGCCCGGGACCGGGGAGCTGTTTTTT
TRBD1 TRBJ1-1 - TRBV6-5 CASRWGQEAFF TGTGCCAGCAGATGGGGACAGGAAGCTTTCTTT
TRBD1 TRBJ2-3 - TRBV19 CASSTKKTGESTDTQYF TGTGCCAGTAGTACAAAAAAAACAGGGGAGAGCACAGATACGCAGTATTTT
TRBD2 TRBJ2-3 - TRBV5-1 CASSLGSSGVTDTQYF TGCGCCAGCAGCTTGGGGTCTAGCGGAGTCACAGATACGCAGTATTTT
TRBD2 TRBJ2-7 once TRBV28 CASLGGIGNEQYF TGTGCCAGCCTGGGAGGGATAGGGAACGAGCAGTACTTC
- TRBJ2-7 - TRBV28 CASSVGGIGGEQYF TGTGCCAGCAGTGTTGGGGGGATCGGGGGCGAGCAGTACTTC
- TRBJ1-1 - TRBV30 CAWTVRRGKNTEAFF TGTGCCTGGACCGTACGTAGGGGGAAGAACACTGAAGCTTTCTTT
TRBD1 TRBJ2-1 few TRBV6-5 CASGTGGLYEQFF TGTGCCAGCGGGACAGGGGGTCTCTATGAGCAGTTCTTC
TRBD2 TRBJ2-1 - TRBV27 CASRRSGGANNEQFF TGTGCCAGCAGGCGATCCGGGGGGGCAAACAATGAGCAGTTCTTC
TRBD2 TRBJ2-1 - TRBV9 CASSGPGTSGRSLYNEQFF TGTGCCAGCAGCGGACCCGGGACTAGCGGGAGGTCCCTCTACAATGAGCAGTTCTTC
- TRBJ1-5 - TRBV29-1 CSGGERGVQHF TGCAGCGGTGGTGAGCGGGGAGTCCAGCATTTT
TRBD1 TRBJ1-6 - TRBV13 CASSFQGGMTLHF TGTGCCAGCAGCTTTCAAGGGGGCATGACCCTCCACTTT
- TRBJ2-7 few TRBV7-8 CASSLTDYEQYF TGTGCCAGCAGCTTAACTGACTACGAGCAGTACTTC
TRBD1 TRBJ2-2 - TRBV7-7 CASSLTQPGQGITGELFF TGTGCTAGCAGCTTAACCCAACCGGGACAGGGGATTACCGGGGAGCTGTTTTTT
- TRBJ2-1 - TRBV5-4 CASSSPQRLSSYNEQFF TGTGCCAGCAGCTCCCCACAAAGACTCAGCTCCTACAATGAGCAGTTCTTC
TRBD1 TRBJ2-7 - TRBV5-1 CASSSGQGAGEQYF TGCGCCAGCAGCTCCGGACAGGGGGCGGGAGAGCAGTACTTC
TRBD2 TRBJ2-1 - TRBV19 CASSELAGAGLFF TGTGCCAGTAGTGAGCTAGCGGGAGCGGGTCTGTTCTTC
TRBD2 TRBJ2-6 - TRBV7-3 CASSLIGGGSSGANVLTF TGTGCCAGCAGCTTAATTGGGGGGGGAAGCTCTGGGGCCAACGTCCTGACTTTC
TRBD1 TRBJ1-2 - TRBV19 CASRGRGQGGGYTF TGTGCCAGTAGGGGGAGAGGACAGGGGGGCGGCTACACCTTC
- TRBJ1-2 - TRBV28 CASSSGQIYGYTF TGTGCCAGCAGTTCCGGACAGATCTATGGCTACACCTTC
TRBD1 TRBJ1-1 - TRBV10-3 CAITPGQGQAEAFF TGTGCCATCACTCCGGGACAGGGGCAGGCTGAAGCTTTCTTT